One sample yielded the 18 T cell receptor beta chains listed below, sequenced in a study of blood T cell repertoires in COVID-19. TCRdb keeps only in-frame clones here, not all; method: immunoSEQ multiplex PCR. This table has 190,000 or so clones, around 86% appearing once. Input material: peripheral blood. The receptor set was obtained from a middle-aged man with active or convalescent COVID-19.

This clone came up once. V and J are TRBV5-1 and TRBJ2-3; D may be TRBD2 (6 bases). There are 16 residues in the CDR3. The germline V and J ends were trimmed by 2 bases and 0 bases, with 13 bases remaining between them. Germline V gives CDR1 SGHRS, CDR2 YFSETQ. The CDR3 here is CASSFYNGGSTDTQYF. In DNA form, the CDR3 reads TGCGCCAGCAGCTTTTATAACGGGGGAAGCACAGATACGCAGTATTTT.

This chain joins TRBV15 and TRBJ1-1; D not resolved. The germline gives CDR1 LNHNV, CDR2 YYDKDF (reference sequence). V was shortened by 7 bases and J by 7 bases, with 16 bases between the two germline ends. CDR3 length equals 13 residues. CDR3 DNA sequence: TGTGCCACCACGAGCGGCGGATTAGATGAAGCTTTCTTT. It yields the protein CATTSGGLDEAFF.

The count of this clone is one. This chain links TRBV6-1 with TRBJ2-1, with D possibly matching TRBD1 (5 bases). The CDR3 consists of 15 residues. The V end was cut by 1 base, the J end by 0 bases, with 7 bases between. Per germline, CDR1 MNHNS and CDR2 SASEGT. The CDR3 DNA reads TGTGCCAGCAGTGAAGGGGGCTACTCCTACAATGAGCAGTTCTTC. It translates to CASSEGGYSYNEQFF.

The genes are TRBV9 and TRBJ1-2; 12 bases are a match to TRBD1. Looked up from germline, CDR1 is SGDLS and CDR2 is YYNGEE. The V and J ends lost 5 bases and 8 bases, in that order; junction bases with no gene match: 22. The CDR3 contains 19 residues. CDR3 coding DNA: TGTGCCAGCAGAGGAATCAAGTGGGACAGGGGGCGGCGGGCGGTCGGCTACACCTTC. Its protein product is CASRGIKWDRGRRAVGYTF.

The chain joins TRBV6-1 to TRBJ1-3; TRBD1 agrees at 8 bases. CDR3 size: 16 residues. The germline gives CDR1 MNHNS, CDR2 SASEGT. Trimming at V came to 5 bases and at J to 0 bases, leaving 6 bases not matched to a gene. In nucleotides, the CDR3 is TGTGCCAGCAGTAAAGGGGGACAGGACTCTGGAAACACCATATATTTT. Protein: CASSKGGQDSGNTIYF.

The chain uses TRBV20-1 and TRBJ1-1; D gene unclear. Trimming removed 1 base from V and 6 bases from J, with 6 bases in between. Looked up from germline, CDR1 is DFQATT and CDR2 is SNEGSKA (reference sequence). The CDR3 runs to 11 residues. CDR3 sequence reads: CSARVSAEAFF. DNA of the CDR3: TGCAGTGCTAGAGTCTCCGCTGAAGCTTTCTTT.

This clone was counted a single time. This sequence joins TRBV5-1 and TRBJ1-5; the D gene is possibly TRBD1 (6 bases). Between the trimmed V and J ends, which lost 0 bases and 6 bases, there was a span of 13 bases. This CDR3 region has 15 residues. Germline V gene data show CDR1 as SGHRS and CDR2 as YFSETQ. Written as DNA, the CDR3 is TGCGCCAGCAGCTTGGAGGGGGGGAGAAGTCAGCCCCAGCATTTT. Protein: CASSLEGGRSQPQHF.

The J gene is TRBJ1-2, the V gene TRBV6-4; TRBD1 is a possible D gene (5 bases). From germline, CDR1 is MRHNA and CDR2 SNTAGT. The CDR3 totals 14 residues. Deletions cut 5 bases from V and 2 bases from J, with 12 bases between. In DNA form, the CDR3 reads TGTGCCAGCAGTCCACAGGACGGGAACTATGGCTACACCTTC. Protein sequence: CASSPQDGNYGYTF.

The chain has TRBV7-8 and TRBJ1-2, with D tentatively TRBD1 (6 bases). V was trimmed by 1 base and J by 4 bases, leaving 10 bases between them. Germline CDR1 SGHVS, CDR2 FQNEAQ. The CDR3 has 14 residues. Written as DNA, the CDR3 is TGTGCCAGCAGCTTAGACGACAGGTCCTATGGCTACACCTTC. Its translation: CASSLDDRSYGYTF.

The chain uses TRBV24-1 and TRBJ2-3; possibly TRBD2 for D (6 bases). The CDR3 contains 14 residues. The germline CDR1 and CDR2 sequences are KGHDR and SFDVKD. V dropped 5 bases and J dropped 0 bases, with 8 bases sitting between them. The CDR3 sequence: CATSVRGSTDTQYF. CDR3 DNA: TGTGCCACCAGTGTCCGGGGGAGCACAGATACGCAGTATTTT.

This chain connects TRBV29-1 to TRBJ1-2, with 7 bases fitting TRBD1. With 5 bases clipped from V and 3 bases from J, the junction kept 6 bases outside the gene matches. The CDR3 extends over 13 amino acids. Per germline, CDR1 SQVTM and CDR2 ANQGSEA. The CDR3 region is CSVTVRGDYGYTF. The CDR3 DNA follows: TGCAGCGTTACGGTCAGGGGGGACTATGGCTACACCTTC.

The chain combines TRBV28 with TRBJ2-7; maybe TRBD1 (6 bases). V shed 4 bases and J shed 1 base, with 11 bases lying between them. Per the germline V gene, CDR1 is MDHEN and CDR2 is SYDVKM. This CDR3 spans 14 amino acids. The CDR3 region has the DNA TGTGCCAGCAGTTCTTGGACAGATTCCTACGAGCAGTACTTC. Translation gives CASSSWTDSYEQYF.

The chain joins TRBV5-1 to TRBJ1-6; 8 bases match TRBD1. This CDR3 has 15 residues. Germline V CDR1 and CDR2: SGHRS, YFSETQ. Unmatched junction bases numbered 3, after V lost 4 bases and J lost 3 bases. The CDR3 nucleotides are TGCGCCAGCAGCGACGGACAGGGCTATAATTCACCCCTCCACTTT. The encoded protein is CASSDGQGYNSPLHF.

V usage is TRBV5-1 and J usage is TRBJ2-7, with 7 bases fitting TRBD1. CDR1 is SGHRS and CDR2 is YFSETQ in the germline V gene. This CDR3 comprises 15 residues. Germline trimming cut 4 bases from V and 2 bases from J; bases unmatched to any gene: 9. The CDR3 nucleotides are TGCGCCAGCAGCCTCCTCACAGGGGCAGCCTACGAGCAGTACTTC. As protein: CASSLLTGAAYEQYF.

The chain couples TRBV11-3 to TRBJ2-5; maybe TRBD1 (5 bases). The CDR3 contains 13 residues. Germline CDR1 SGHNT, CDR2 YENEEA. V was trimmed by 5 bases and J by 5 bases, leaving 12 bases between them. The CDR3 DNA reads as TGTGCCAGCAGCCCCGGTGGGGCGGAGACCCAGTACTTC. Its protein product is CASSPGGAETQYF.

This chain uses TRBV7-2 with TRBJ2-5, with TRBD2 identical over 9 bases. This CDR3 region has 15 residues. Per the germline V gene, CDR1 is SGHTA and CDR2 is FQGNSA. Unmatched junction bases numbered 5, after V lost 4 bases and J lost 2 bases. The CDR3 here is CASSYTSGPQETQYF. The CDR3 DNA is TGTGCCAGCAGCTATACTAGCGGGCCTCAAGAGACCCAGTACTTC.

The V and J genes are TRBV27 and TRBJ2-3, with 12 bases lining up with TRBD2. Germline CDR1 is MNHEY and CDR2 is SMNVEV (reference sequence). The CDR3 is 18 residues long. Trimming cost V 5 bases and J 2 bases; bases outside gene matches: 11. CDR3 protein: CASSRRKLAGGNTDTQYF. DNA for the CDR3: TGTGCCAGCAGTCGTAGAAAGCTAGCGGGGGGGAACACAGATACGCAGTATTTT.

The chain carries TRBV30 and TRBJ1-5, with D tentatively TRBD1 (6 bases). Germline lookup yields CDR1 GTSNPN and CDR2 SVGIG (reference sequence). CDR3 length equals 14 residues. V lost 4 bases, J lost 5 bases, and 15 bases lay in between. CDR3 amino acids: CAWTRGPSDQPQHF. Here the CDR3 DNA reads TGTGCCTGGACCAGGGGACCGTCGGATCAGCCCCAGCATTTT.